This T cell receptor (beta chain) was found in a study of blood T cells in healthy people across ages. The germline V and J ends were trimmed by 0 bases and 2 bases, with 7 bases remaining between them. Germline values: CDR1 MNHNS, CDR2 SASEGT. There are 14 residues in the CDR3. Each donor supplied around 9.6 milliliters of peripheral blood. Alongside a J-beta primer mix, a sample-barcoded 5' primer served in a second PCR lasting roughly 6 to 12 cycles. Using its own MiXCR run on the 5' RACE reads, TCRdb lists one record per CDR3 protein. The table has 760,000 or so distinct CDR3 sequences, 25% seen once. This same sample was also part of a study on T cells of mothers and their children. That publication notes: Input to cDNA synthesis comprised all extracted RNA, at a ratio of approximately 1.4 ug per 15 ul.

The specimen sequenced was blood. The TCR was taken from a boy aged 5-17 years in good health. The chain couples TRBV6-1 to TRBJ2-5; a weak D match, TRBD1 (6 bases). The CDR3 reads CASSEAGAQETQYF. The CDR3 DNA sequence: TGTGCCAGCAGTGAAGCGGGGGCACAAGAGACCCAGTACTTC.